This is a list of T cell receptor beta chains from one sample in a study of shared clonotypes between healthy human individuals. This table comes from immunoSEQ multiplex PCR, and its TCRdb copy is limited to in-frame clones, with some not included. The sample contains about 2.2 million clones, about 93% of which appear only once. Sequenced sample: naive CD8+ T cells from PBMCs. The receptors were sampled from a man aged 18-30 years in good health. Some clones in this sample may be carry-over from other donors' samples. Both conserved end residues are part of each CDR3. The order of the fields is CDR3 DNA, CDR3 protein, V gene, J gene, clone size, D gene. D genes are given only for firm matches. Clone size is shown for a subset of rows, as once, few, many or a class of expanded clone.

CDR3nt: TGTGCCAGCAGCCCTTGGGACTACCAAGAGACCCAGTACTTC; CDR3aa: CASSPWDYQETQYF; v_gene: TRBV7-8; j_gene: TRBJ2-5; abundance: .; d_gene: .
CDR3nt: TGTGCCAGCAGCTTGAACGGTAATCAGCCCCAGCATTTT; CDR3aa: CASSLNGNQPQHF; v_gene: TRBV5-6; j_gene: TRBJ1-5; abundance: .; d_gene: .
CDR3nt: TGTGCCAGCAGCTTGGCACAGAACACCGGGGAGCTGTTTTTT; CDR3aa: CASSLAQNTGELFF; v_gene: TRBV5-6; j_gene: TRBJ2-2; abundance: .; d_gene: .
CDR3nt: TGTGCCAGCAGTTACATGGATTGGGCTGGCTACAATGAGCAGTTCTTC; CDR3aa: CASSYMDWAGYNEQFF; v_gene: TRBV6-6; j_gene: TRBJ2-1; abundance: .; d_gene: .
CDR3nt: TGTGCCAGCAGTTTTGGGTCGGGGAGCAATCAGCCCCAGCATTTT; CDR3aa: CASSFGSGSNQPQHF; v_gene: TRBV27; j_gene: TRBJ1-5; abundance: .; d_gene: .
CDR3nt: TGTGCCAGCAGCGACCGGGACAGGGGTTCGGAGACCCAGTACTTC; CDR3aa: CASSDRDRGSETQYF; v_gene: TRBV9; j_gene: TRBJ2-5; abundance: .; d_gene: TRBD1
CDR3nt: TGTGCCAGCGCAAACCGGGACAGGGGGGACAATGAGCAGTTCTTC; CDR3aa: CASANRDRGDNEQFF; v_gene: TRBV2; j_gene: TRBJ2-1; abundance: .; d_gene: TRBD1
CDR3nt: TGCGCCAGCAGCACGGGACTAGCGGCCTCCTACGAGCAGTACTTC; CDR3aa: CASSTGLAASYEQYF; v_gene: TRBV5-1; j_gene: TRBJ2-7; abundance: .; d_gene: TRBD2
CDR3nt: TGTGCCAGTAGTGGGGACTACACAGATACGCAGTATTTT; CDR3aa: CASSGDYTDTQYF; v_gene: TRBV19; j_gene: TRBJ2-3; abundance: .; d_gene: TRBD2
CDR3nt: TGTGCCAGCGCCACACCACTGGGCGGGAGCGCCGATGAGCAGTTCTTC; CDR3aa: CASATPLGGSADEQFF; v_gene: TRBV28; j_gene: TRBJ2-1; abundance: .; d_gene: TRBD2
CDR3nt: TGTGCCAGCAGCGCCCCCCGGGCCCGAACCCCGAACACCGGGGAGCTGTTTTTT; CDR3aa: CASSAPRARTPNTGELFF; v_gene: TRBV9; j_gene: TRBJ2-2; abundance: .; d_gene: .
CDR3nt: TGTGCCAGCAGGATTCTAGCGGGAGGGGAGCAGTTCTTC; CDR3aa: CASRILAGGEQFF; v_gene: TRBV7-9; j_gene: TRBJ2-1; abundance: .; d_gene: TRBD2
CDR3nt: TGTGCCAGCAGCCTAACAGTTGCTGAAGCTTTCTTT; CDR3aa: CASSLTVAEAFF; v_gene: TRBV11-2; j_gene: TRBJ1-1; abundance: few; d_gene: .
CDR3nt: TGTGCCAGCAGCGGCTATACTAGCGGGATTTTCTACAATGAGCAGTTCTTC; CDR3aa: CASSGYTSGIFYNEQFF; v_gene: TRBV9; j_gene: TRBJ2-1; abundance: .; d_gene: TRBD2
CDR3nt: TGTGCCTGGAGTCGCCCACCGGGACAGGGGGCTTACGAGCAGTACTTC; CDR3aa: CAWSRPPGQGAYEQYF; v_gene: TRBV30; j_gene: TRBJ2-7; abundance: once; d_gene: TRBD1
CDR3nt: TGTGCCAGCAGTCCAGTTGGGGCTCCCTACGAGCAGTACTTC; CDR3aa: CASSPVGAPYEQYF; v_gene: TRBV9; j_gene: TRBJ2-7; abundance: .; d_gene: .
CDR3nt: TGTGCCAGCAGTTTTCGGACACACAATGAGCAGTTCTTC; CDR3aa: CASSFRTHNEQFF; v_gene: TRBV27; j_gene: TRBJ2-1; abundance: .; d_gene: .
CDR3nt: TGTGCCAGCACTGCCCTATTAGGCTCCTACGAGCAGTACTTC; CDR3aa: CASTALLGSYEQYF; v_gene: TRBV27; j_gene: TRBJ2-7; abundance: .; d_gene: .
CDR3nt: TGTGCCAGCAGCGTAGTGTTGAGGGGCGACACCGGGGAGCTGTTTTTT; CDR3aa: CASSVVLRGDTGELFF; v_gene: TRBV9; j_gene: TRBJ2-2; abundance: .; d_gene: .
CDR3nt: TGTGCCAGCGAGTTCGGGCAGAATTACGAGCAGTACTTC; CDR3aa: CASEFGQNYEQYF; v_gene: TRBV7-2; j_gene: TRBJ2-7; abundance: .; d_gene: .
CDR3nt: TGTGCCAGCAGTTTAAGCGGCACAGATACGCAGTATTTT; CDR3aa: CASSLSGTDTQYF; v_gene: TRBV28; j_gene: TRBJ2-3; abundance: .; d_gene: .
CDR3nt: TGTGCCAGCCCTACTCGACGGGAGGCAGATACGCAGTATTTT; CDR3aa: CASPTRREADTQYF; v_gene: TRBV27; j_gene: TRBJ2-3; abundance: .; d_gene: TRBD2
CDR3nt: TGTGCCAGCAGCCAAGCAAATGAGCAGTTCTTC; CDR3aa: CASSQANEQFF; v_gene: TRBV14; j_gene: TRBJ2-1; abundance: few; d_gene: .
CDR3nt: TGTGCCAGCAGTGCCTCGGACCGCTACAATGAGCAGTTCTTC; CDR3aa: CASSASDRYNEQFF; v_gene: TRBV28; j_gene: TRBJ2-1; abundance: .; d_gene: .
CDR3nt: TGTGCCAGCAGCTTAGGAAGGGAGGGAGTGAACACTGAAGCTTTCTTT; CDR3aa: CASSLGREGVNTEAFF; v_gene: TRBV13; j_gene: TRBJ1-1; abundance: .; d_gene: .
CDR3nt: TGTGCCAGCAGAAAACAGGGTTCTTTTTATCAGCCCCAGCATTTT; CDR3aa: CASRKQGSFYQPQHF; v_gene: TRBV28; j_gene: TRBJ1-5; abundance: once; d_gene: .
CDR3nt: TGTGCCAGCAGCCTTACTCCCGAAGGCTACGAGCAGTACTTC; CDR3aa: CASSLTPEGYEQYF; v_gene: TRBV7-6; j_gene: TRBJ2-7; abundance: once; d_gene: .
CDR3nt: TGTGCCAGCAGCGGGACAGGGTCTGAAAAACTGTTTTTT; CDR3aa: CASSGTGSEKLFF; v_gene: TRBV9; j_gene: TRBJ1-4; abundance: once; d_gene: TRBD1
CDR3nt: TGTGCCAGCTCACTAGAAGGTGAGCAGTTCTTC; CDR3aa: CASSLEGEQFF; v_gene: TRBV18; j_gene: TRBJ2-1; abundance: .; d_gene: .
CDR3nt: TGTGCCAGCAGCGCGGGACCGGGACAGGCCATGAACGCGCCCCAGCATTTT; CDR3aa: CASSAGPGQAMNAPQHF; v_gene: TRBV27; j_gene: TRBJ1-5; abundance: .; d_gene: TRBD1
CDR3nt: TGTGCCAGCTTGTCGGGGGGCGAGGAGACCCAGTACTTC; CDR3aa: CASLSGGEETQYF; v_gene: TRBV6-6; j_gene: TRBJ2-5; abundance: .; d_gene: .
CDR3nt: TGTGCCAGCAGCTTACCCCTGACCCGTAGTCAGTTCTTC; CDR3aa: CASSLPLTRSQFF; v_gene: TRBV11-2; j_gene: TRBJ2-1; abundance: .; d_gene: .
CDR3nt: TGTGCCAGCTACCGGGGACGGACCAGTGTGGAGCAGTACTTC; CDR3aa: CASYRGRTSVEQYF; v_gene: TRBV2; j_gene: TRBJ2-7; abundance: .; d_gene: .
CDR3nt: TGTGCCAGCAGCCCTGGTTGGATCACAGATACGCAGTATTTT; CDR3aa: CASSPGWITDTQYF; v_gene: TRBV27; j_gene: TRBJ2-3; abundance: .; d_gene: .
CDR3nt: TGTGCCAGCAGTTTTCTCGGAGGCCCGCTCACAGATACGCAGTATTTT; CDR3aa: CASSFLGGPLTDTQYF; v_gene: TRBV27; j_gene: TRBJ2-3; abundance: .; d_gene: .
CDR3nt: TGTGCCAGTAGTATAGACCGATCTAGCGGGACGACGAACACCGGGGAGCTGTTTTTT; CDR3aa: CASSIDRSSGTTNTGELFF; v_gene: TRBV19; j_gene: TRBJ2-2; abundance: .; d_gene: TRBD2
CDR3nt: TGTGCCAGCAAAGACAGCTGGGGGGCCACTGAAGCTTTCTTT; CDR3aa: CASKDSWGATEAFF; v_gene: TRBV6-1; j_gene: TRBJ1-1; abundance: .; d_gene: .
CDR3nt: TGCAGCGTTGTAGGGGACGGTTATGGGGAGCAGTACTTC; CDR3aa: CSVVGDGYGEQYF; v_gene: TRBV29-1; j_gene: TRBJ2-7; abundance: .; d_gene: .
CDR3nt: TGCGCCAGCAGGGACAGGGTAGGGGAGCAGTACTTC; CDR3aa: CASRDRVGEQYF; v_gene: TRBV10-2; j_gene: TRBJ2-7; abundance: .; d_gene: TRBD1
CDR3nt: TGTGCCAGCAGCCAAGCACCGGGACAGGGGGCATGGAACACTGAAGCTTTCTTT; CDR3aa: CASSQAPGQGAWNTEAFF; v_gene: TRBV14; j_gene: TRBJ1-1; abundance: .; d_gene: TRBD1
CDR3nt: TGTGCCAGCAGGCCATGGACAGACGTGAACACTGAAGCTTTCTTT; CDR3aa: CASRPWTDVNTEAFF; v_gene: TRBV2; j_gene: TRBJ1-1; abundance: .; d_gene: .
CDR3nt: TGTGCCAGCTCACCACCGGCGGCCGCCCAGCGCACTGAAGCTTTCTTT; CDR3aa: CASSPPAAAQRTEAFF; v_gene: TRBV18; j_gene: TRBJ1-1; abundance: once; d_gene: .
CDR3nt: TGTGCCAGCAGCTCGTCTGGGACAGGGTGGGCCGGGGAGCTGTTTTTT; CDR3aa: CASSSSGTGWAGELFF; v_gene: TRBV7-9; j_gene: TRBJ2-2; abundance: .; d_gene: TRBD1